These T cell receptor beta chains were read from a single sample in a study of T cells in Graves' hyperthyroidism and ophthalmopathy. TCRdb fed the multiplex PCR reads into MiXCR, producing one record per CDR3 protein. The sample comprises fewer than 800,000 distinct CDR3 sequences, 15% to 20% of which are singletons, and around 7.7% rests with the top ten. The sample was blood. These receptors were taken from a man aged 18 to 35 with Graves' hyperthyroidism. The CDR3 runs from the conserved cysteine through the conserved F or W. D genes are given only for firm matches. The size of a clone is reported for some rows only, either as once, few or many, or as a class for expanded clones.

size	V	D	J	CDR3	DNA
-	TRBV13	-	TRBJ1-4	CASSPFREKLFF	TGTGCCAGCAGCCCCTTCAGGGAAAAACTGTTTTTT
-	TRBV15	-	TRBJ2-2	CATSSGTRWNTGELFF	TGTGCCACCAGCAGCGGTACCCGCTGGAACACCGGGGAGCTGTTTTTT
few	TRBV7-2	-	TRBJ2-5	CASSPQTVGLGETQYF	TGTGCCAGCAGCCCGCAGACAGTGGGGTTAGGGGAGACCCAGTACTTC
many	TRBV6-2/TRBV6-3	-	TRBJ2-7	CASSPSASYEQYF	TGTGCCAGCAGTCCTAGCGCATCCTACGAGCAGTACTTC
-	TRBV6-1	-	TRBJ1-2	CASSVGTDYGYTF	TGTGCCAGCAGTGTCGGAACGGACTATGGCTACACCTTC
-	TRBV10-1	-	TRBJ2-2	CASSALLDSRELFF	TGCGCCAGCAGTGCCCTCTTGGACTCCAGGGAGCTGTTTTTT
few	TRBV28	-	TRBJ1-6	CATKKTEYNSPLHF	TGTGCCACCAAAAAGACGGAATATAATTCACCCCTCCACTTT
few	TRBV18	-	TRBJ1-5	CASSPEWEQPQHF	TGTGCCAGCTCACCAGAATGGGAACAGCCCCAGCATTTT
few	TRBV27	-	TRBJ2-1	CASSITLRGNEQFF	TGTGCCAGCAGTATCACTCTCAGGGGCAATGAGCAGTTCTTC
-	TRBV7-2	TRBD1	TRBJ1-5	CASSQDPPVGGAGQPQHF	TGCGCCAGCAGCCAAGACCCTCCGGTAGGGGGCGCAGGGCAGCCCCAGCATTTT
many	TRBV27	-	TRBJ2-5	CASSFGQSGETQYF	TGTGCCAGCAGTTTCGGGCAGTCCGGAGAGACCCAGTACTTC
-	TRBV25-1	TRBD2	TRBJ2-1	CGAGGRSYNEQFF	TGTGGGGCGGGGGGCCGCTCCTACAATGAGCAGTTCTTC
many	TRBV14	TRBD1	TRBJ1-1	CASSPLGQGFTEAFF	TGTGCCAGCAGCCCACTTGGACAGGGCTTCACTGAAGCTTTCTTT
-	TRBV11-3	TRBD2	TRBJ2-1	CASSLGLAGEVFTYNEQFF	TGTGCCAGCAGCTTAGGACTAGCGGGAGAAGTGTTCACCTACAATGAGCAGTTCTTC
-	TRBV30	-	TRBJ2-7	CAWSVSRGTYEQYF	TGTGCCTGGAGTGTAAGCCGGGGAACCTACGAGCAGTACTTC
-	TRBV20-1	-	TRBJ2-1	CSAPMEGNEQFF	TGCAGTGCCCCGATGGAGGGCAATGAGCAGTTCTTC
many	TRBV28	-	TRBJ2-5	CASSVRTALQETQYF	TGTGCCAGCAGTGTCCGGACAGCCCTCCAAGAGACCCAGTACTTC
few	TRBV29-1	-	TRBJ2-3	CSADRRTSTDTQYF	TGCAGCGCCGACAGGAGAACTAGCACAGATACGCAGTATTTT
-	TRBV5-5	TRBD2	TRBJ2-1	CASSLVPSGSNEQFF	TGTGCCAGCAGCTTGGTTCCTAGCGGGAGCAATGAGCAGTTCTTC
few	TRBV19	-	TRBJ1-1	CASSPLRGQAFF	TGTGCCAGTAGTCCGCTCCGGGGGCAGGCTTTCTTT
many	TRBV30	-	TRBJ2-2	CAWSHPGLLDTGELFF	TGTGCCTGGAGTCATCCAGGGCTGTTAGACACCGGGGAGCTGTTTTTT
-	TRBV20-1	-	TRBJ2-5	CSARRPGTQETQYF	TGCAGTGCTAGACGTCCGGGGACCCAAGAGACCCAGTACTTC
-	TRBV7-2	TRBD2	TRBJ2-4	CASRTGLAGNNIQYF	TGTGCCAGCAGAACCGGACTAGCGGGTAATAACATTCAGTACTTC
many	TRBV3-1	-	TRBJ2-2	CASSQGKKYTGELFF	TGTGCCAGCAGCCAAGGCAAGAAATACACCGGGGAGCTGTTTTTT
-	TRBV4-2	-	TRBJ2-5	CASSQINGAPQYF	TGTGCCAGCAGCCAAATAAACGGGGCGCCCCAGTACTTC
few	TRBV19	-	TRBJ2-2	CASSPSKVAGELFF	TGTGCCAGTAGTCCCTCCAAGGTCGCCGGGGAGCTGTTTTTT
many	TRBV2	-	TRBJ2-2	CASRETLWGDTGELFF	TGTGCCAGCAGGGAAACTCTTTGGGGGGACACCGGGGAGCTGTTTTTT
many	TRBV27	-	TRBJ2-7	CASSLGGPLREQYF	TGTGCCAGCAGTTTGGGAGGCCCGCTCCGCGAGCAGTACTTC
-	TRBV4-2	-	TRBJ2-4	CASSQRGVADGVDIQYF	TGTGCCAGCAGCCAACGTGGGGTAGCGGATGGGGTTGACATTCAGTACTTC
many	TRBV10-3	TRBD2	TRBJ2-2	CAISEGTSASGELFF	TGTGCCATCAGTGAAGGGACTAGCGCTTCGGGGGAGCTGTTTTTT
many	TRBV12-3/TRBV12-4	-	TRBJ2-2	CASSWVDTGELFF	TGTGCCAGCAGTTGGGTGGACACCGGGGAGCTGTTTTTT
-	TRBV29-1	TRBD1	TRBJ2-2	CSAGQGMNTGELFF	TGCAGCGCTGGACAGGGAATGAACACCGGGGAGCTGTTTTTT
-	TRBV20-1	TRBD1	TRBJ2-4	CSAIRDRKNIQYF	TGCAGTGCTATCCGGGACAGAAAAAACATTCAGTACTTC
few	TRBV19	-	TRBJ2-5	CASSRLHETQYF	TGTGCCAGTAGTAGGCTCCACGAGACCCAGTACTTC
few	TRBV3-1	-	TRBJ2-7	CASSQDTQVPEQYF	TGTGCCAGCAGCCAAGATACACAGGTACCCGAGCAGTACTTC
-	TRBV11-2	-	TRBJ2-3	CASSPWTLGQGDTQYF	TGTGCCAGCAGCCCTTGGACCCTCGGTCAGGGAGATACGCAGTATTTT